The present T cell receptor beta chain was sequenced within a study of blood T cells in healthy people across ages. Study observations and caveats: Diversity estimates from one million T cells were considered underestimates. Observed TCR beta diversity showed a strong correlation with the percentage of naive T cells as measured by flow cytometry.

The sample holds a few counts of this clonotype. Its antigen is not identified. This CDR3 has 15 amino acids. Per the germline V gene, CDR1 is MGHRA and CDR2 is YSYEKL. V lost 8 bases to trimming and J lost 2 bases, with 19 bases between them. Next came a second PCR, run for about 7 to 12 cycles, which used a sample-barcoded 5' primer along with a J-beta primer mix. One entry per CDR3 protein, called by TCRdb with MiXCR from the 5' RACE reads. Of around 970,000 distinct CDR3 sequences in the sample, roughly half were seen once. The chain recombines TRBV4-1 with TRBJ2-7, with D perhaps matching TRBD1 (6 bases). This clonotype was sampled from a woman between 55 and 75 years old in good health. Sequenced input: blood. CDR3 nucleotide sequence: TGCGCCAGCCAACTTACCGGGACATCCCCCTACGAGCAGTACTTC. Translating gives CASQLTGTSPYEQYF.